Below are 2 T cell receptor beta chains sequenced from a single sample in a study of blood T cell repertoires in COVID-19. Sequenced by immunoSEQ multiplex PCR; TCRdb stores in-frame clones only, minus some. This table holds 160,000 or so clones, approximately 90% found once. Sequencing was performed on peripheral blood. Receptor source: a middle-aged woman with acute or convalescent COVID-19.

The rearrangement links TRBV7-8 to TRBJ1-2; TRBD1 matches at 7 bases. The germline V gene encodes CDR1 SGHVS and CDR2 FQNEAQ. The CDR3 runs 13 residues. V gave up 0 bases and J gave up 6 bases; unmatched junction bases: 1. The CDR3 protein is CASSLATGNGYTF. CDR3 coding DNA: TGTGCCAGCAGCTTAGCGACAGGGAATGGCTACACCTTC.

The chain has TRBV15 and TRBJ2-1; D unclear. V dropped 1 base and J dropped 4 bases, with 2 bases sitting between them. This CDR3 comprises 12 residues. The germline gives CDR1 LNHNV, CDR2 YYDKDF (reference sequence). This chain's CDR3 is CATSRAYNEQFF. The CDR3 nucleotides are TGTGCCACCAGCAGAGCTTACAATGAGCAGTTCTTC.